The text below deals with one TCR beta chain. Its antigen is as yet unknown. The data were obtained in a study of cytomegalovirus exposure and HLA in healthy donors. Findings and limits, study-wide: Among TCR sequences, most were rare, though some public TCRs appeared in many donors. A few chains tied to CMV proved CMV antigen-specific in vitro. According to a later analysis, TCR clusters from the first cohort tended to co-occur in the roughly 120 validation repertoires.

This table comes from immunoSEQ multiplex PCR, and its TCRdb copy is limited to in-frame clones, with some not included. The sample consists of fewer than 150,000 clones, 88% of them appearing once. In germline, CDR1 is LNHNV, CDR2 YYDKDF (reference sequence). The CDR3 contains 13 residues. V trimming: 5 bases; J trimming: 4 bases; junction bases outside the gene matches: 4. This chain joins TRBV15 and TRBJ1-2, with TRBD1 identical over 7 bases. The TCR originated in a young man in good health and CMV-seronegative. Source material: PBMCs. The CDR3 sequence: CATSATGTYGYTF. CDR3 DNA sequence: TGTGCCACCAGCGCGACAGGGACCTATGGCTACACCTTC.